This T cell receptor (beta chain) comes out of a study of blood T cell repertoires in COVID-19 (dated by TCRdb to 2020 to 2021). For the study in its entirety: Samples covering the acute and convalescent phases of COVID-19 were provided by collaborators in the United States, Italy and Spain. Samples were obtained from the ongoing ImmuneRACE study (first 160 participants) and from about 1,300 subjects provided by 6 global collaborators. The prospective study material was composed of cDNA or gDNA derived from T cells, B-cell-depleted T cells, or PBMCs. Subjects who had been exposed to COVID-19, were actively infected with it, or had recovered from it provided the deeply sampled blood TCRbeta repertoires that made up the dataset. Sample metadata almost always included a de-identified subject ID, COVID-19 status, age in years and sex. The repertoires were released in a freely available public database meant as a resource for research on the immune response to SARS-CoV-2. Where HLA class I and class II types were available, the types were taken from metadata supplied by the sample provider, not from assay-based typing. The full study reports these points: The amount of clinical and demographic metadata varied by source and participant and was provided uncurated.

Collaborating institutions collected whole blood in K2EDTA tubes following their own protocols. For TCRbeta analysis, collaborators shipped samples in one of three forms: frozen whole blood, isolated PBMCs, or DNA extracted from either of those sample types. This clone was counted a single time. Its antigen has not been determined. No much larger clonotype is one base removed from it; base qualities were not supplied. In the same sample, other DNA sequences code for this CDR3. TCRbeta CDR3 regions were amplified from genomic DNA by means of the immunoSEQ Assay, a bias-controlled multiplex PCR. The original pipeline was this. The number of nucleated cells in each sample was estimated by amplification of reference gene primers within the assay. To quantify the absolute abundance of each unique TCRbeta CDR3 rearrangement, sequence reads were collapsed and filtered. Productive Simpson clonality was computed per sample as the square root of Simpson's diversity index over productive rearrangements. TCRdb retrieved this table from immuneACCESS and kept in-frame rearrangements only. Not all clones are present; in checked studies, unresolved V genes account for under half, and no reason is known for the remainder. The D gene and trimming were derived from the DNA, and the V and J assignments and clone size from that table. This sample gives 200,000 to 300,000 clones in total; 83% of them show up just once. Jointly, the top ten make up less than 6.5% of the sample.

V lost 3 bases and J lost 2 bases; the stretch between them is 4 bases long. The germline V gene encodes CDR1 LGHDT and CDR2 YNNKEL (reference sequence). From its cysteine to its phenylalanine, the CDR3 spans 12 amino acids. The sequence is cut down to CDR3 DNA, 36 bases in frame from base 1. The clonotype originates from a human donor in a cohort sampled during active COVID-19. The sequence links TRBV3-1 (or the pseudogene TRBV3-2) to TRBJ1-1; the D gene remains uncertain. The sequenced sample was peripheral blood. In nucleotides, the sequence is TGTGCCAGCAGCCAGGCTAACACTGAAGCTTTCTTT. Its protein reads: CASSQANTEAFF.